This TCR beta chain was recovered during a study of T cell changes during pregnancy in multiple sclerosis. Germline-derived CDR1 and CDR2 are MGHRA and YSYEKL. This CDR3 has 13 amino acids. The V and J ends lost 8 bases and 2 bases respectively, with 13 bases between them. Using immunoSEQ multiplex PCR, the repertoire was profiled, and TCRdb retains in-frame clones only, with some absent. The repertoire holds 80,000 or so clones, around 94% seen once, with 0.95% to 1% in the top ten. Sequenced here: peripheral blood, sampled in the second trimester of pregnancy. This clonotype was sampled from a female donor in good health, enrolled as a control in a pregnancy study. The gene calls are TRBV4-1 and TRBJ2-7; a possible D gene is TRBD2 (5 bases). CDR3 bases: TGCGCCAGCTCATCCGGGAAAGCCTACGAGCAGTACTTC. Its protein product is CASSSGKAYEQYF.